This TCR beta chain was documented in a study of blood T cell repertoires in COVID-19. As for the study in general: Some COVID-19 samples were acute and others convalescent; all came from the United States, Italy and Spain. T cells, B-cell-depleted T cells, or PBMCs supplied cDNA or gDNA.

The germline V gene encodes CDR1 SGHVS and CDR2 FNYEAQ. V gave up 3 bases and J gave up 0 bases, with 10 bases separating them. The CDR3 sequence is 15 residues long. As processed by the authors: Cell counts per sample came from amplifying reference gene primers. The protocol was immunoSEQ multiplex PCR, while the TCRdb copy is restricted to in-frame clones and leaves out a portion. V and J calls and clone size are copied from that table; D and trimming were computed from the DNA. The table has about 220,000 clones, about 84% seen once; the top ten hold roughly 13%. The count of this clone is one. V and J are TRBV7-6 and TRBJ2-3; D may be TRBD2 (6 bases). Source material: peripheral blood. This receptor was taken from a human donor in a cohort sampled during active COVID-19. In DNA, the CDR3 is TGTGCCAGCAGCTTCGGGGGATATAGCACAGATACGCAGTATTTT. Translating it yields CASSFGGYSTDTQYF.